Below, 15 T cell receptor beta chains from the same sample are listed, as sequenced in a study of OX40 agonist ivuxolimab in advanced cancers. Data came from immunoSEQ multiplex PCR; TCRdb stores just in-frame clones and leaves some out. This table holds roughly 100,000 clones, around 90% found once. Sequenced here: CD4+ or CD8+ T cells sorted from blood, sampled in a trial of the OX40 agonist ivuxolimab. The receptor set was obtained from an adult with an advanced solid tumor such as melanoma, head and neck, liver or kidney cancer.

This sequence joins TRBV7-6 and TRBJ2-5, with 11 bases that match TRBD1. CDR3 length equals 15 residues. Germline V gives CDR1 SGHVS, CDR2 FNYEAQ. Unmatched junction bases numbered 4, after V lost 3 bases and J lost 4 bases. The CDR3 DNA reads TGTGCCAGCAGCTTCGGGACAGGGGGAACAGAGACCCAGTACTTC. Protein: CASSFGTGGTETQYF.

The chain joins TRBV5-4 to TRBJ1-1; D is uncertain. The CDR3 consists of 13 residues. V shed 4 bases and J shed 6 bases, with 13 bases lying between them. Germline values: CDR1 SGHNT, CDR2 YYREEE (reference sequence). CDR3 sequence reads: CASSQDAGSEAFF. CDR3 in DNA: TGTGCCAGCAGCCAAGACGCGGGTTCTGAAGCTTTCTTT. Full variable domain (missing parts from reference TRBV5-4 and TRBJ1-1): ETGVTQSPTHLIKTRGQQVTLRCSSQSGHNTVSWYQQALGQGPQFIFQYYREEENGRGNFPPRFSGLQFPNYSSELNVNALELDDSALYLCASSQDAGSEAFFGQGTRLTVV.

Here the CDR3 DNA reads TGTGCCTGGGGGAGGGCCGGAGGCACCGGGGAGCTGTTTTTT. Residues: CAWGRAGGTGELFF. The chain recombines TRBV30 with TRBJ2-2, with 7 bases fitting TRBD2. This CDR3 spans 14 amino acids. CDR1 is GTSNPN, CDR2 SVGIG, per germline (reference sequence). V trimming: 5 bases; J trimming: 4 bases; junction bases outside the gene matches: 7.

This rearrangement joins TRBV25-1 to TRBJ1-1; no reliable D call. Germline CDR1 is MGHDK and CDR2 is SYGVNS. The length of the CDR3 is 12 residues. V was shortened by 8 bases and J by 3 bases, with 10 bases between the two germline ends. The CDR3 bases are TGTGCCAGCTCGACGTGGGACACTGAAGCTTTCTTT. This codes for CASSTWDTEAFF.

The genes are TRBV28 and TRBJ2-3, with no clear D. The V gene's germline CDR1 is MDHEN and CDR2 SYDVKM. The CDR3 has 14 amino acids. V was pared by 1 base and J by 2 bases, with 7 bases between. The CDR3 nucleotides are TGTGCCAGCAGTTTATCAGCGATCACAGATACGCAGTATTTT. Residues: CASSLSAITDTQYF.

The chain links TRBV5-8 to TRBJ1-1; D ambiguous. The germline gives CDR1 SGHTS, CDR2 YDEGEE. The CDR3 totals 12 residues. The V end was cut by 4 bases, the J end by 1 base, with 5 bases between. CDR3 region: CASSAWNTEAFF. CDR3 nucleotides: TGTGCCAGCAGCGCATGGAACACTGAAGCTTTCTTT.

This CDR3 is CASSLGVQETQYF. The CDR3 DNA reads as TGTGCCAGCAGCTTGGGGGTACAAGAGACCCAGTACTTC. The V gene is TRBV11-2, the J gene TRBJ2-5; D may be TRBD1 or TRBD2 (5 bases each). V was clipped by 3 bases and J by 2 bases, with 7 bases between them. In germline, CDR1 is SGHAT, CDR2 FQNNGV. This CDR3 spans 13 amino acids.

This chain joins TRBV29-1 and TRBJ1-1; the match to TRBD1 covers 11 bases. CDR1 and CDR2 from the germline V gene are SQVTM and ANQGSEA. Germline trimming cut 6 bases from V and 10 bases from J; bases unmatched to any gene: 13. The CDR3 spans 14 residues. CDR3 amino acids: CSVSGTGGRVVAFF. The DNA of the CDR3 is TGCAGCGTCTCCGGGACAGGGGGTAGGGTCGTAGCTTTCTTT.

The gene calls are TRBV9 and TRBJ2-3; possibly TRBD1 for D (6 bases). Germline assignment: CDR1 SGDLS and CDR2 YYNGEE. The CDR3 covers 15 residues. V lost 0 bases, J lost 0 bases, and 8 bases lay in between. CDR3 nucleotide sequence: TGTGCCAGCAGCGTAGGACAGGCTAGCACAGATACGCAGTATTTT. Translated: CASSVGQASTDTQYF.

This rearrangement joins TRBV7-3 to TRBJ2-5; D possibly corresponds to TRBD2 (6 bases). Per germline, CDR1 SGHTA and CDR2 FQGTGA. V lost 1 base, J lost 5 bases, and 14 bases lay in between. The CDR3 spans 15 residues. The CDR3 nucleotides read TGTGCCAGCAGCTTAATGGGGCCCGCGGGGGAGACCCAGTACTTC. Its protein is CASSLMGPAGETQYF. Full variable domain (outside the CDR3, taken from reference TRBV7-3 and TRBJ2-5): GAGVSQTPSNKVTEKGKYVELRCDPISGHTALYWYRQSLGQGPEFLIYFQGTGAADDSGLPNDRFFAVRPEGSVSTLKIQRTERGDSAVYLCASSLMGPAGETQYFGPGTRLLVL.

Concerning this clone: The sample has other DNA sequences that encode this CDR3 too. The chain combines TRBV7-2 with TRBJ2-5; 7 nucleotides align to TRBD2. The CDR3 consists of 17 residues. Germline CDR1 is SGHTA and CDR2 is FQGNSA. The V gene end was trimmed by 1 base and the J gene end by 5 bases; junction bases not matched to a gene: 13. CDR3 DNA sequence: TGTGCCAGCAGCTTAGGGGGGGGAGGGCCCCGGGGCGAGACCCAGTACTTC. Its translation: CASSLGGGGPRGETQYF.

The chain uses TRBV9 and TRBJ1-2, with 9 bases matching TRBD1. V shed 1 base and J 0 bases; nucleotides not matched to a gene: 7. Germline-derived CDR1 and CDR2 are SGDLS and YYNGEE. The CDR3 contains 17 residues. The CDR3 bases are TGTGCCAGCAGCGTAACCTCGGGACAGGGAACTAACTATGGCTACACCTTC. Protein product: CASSVTSGQGTNYGYTF.

This chain joins TRBV5-4 and TRBJ2-3, with TRBD2 identical over 12 bases. Germline values: CDR1 SGHNT, CDR2 YYREEE (reference sequence). CDR3 size: 15 residues. J was trimmed by 4 bases and V by 2 bases; bases with no gene match: 2. Here the CDR3 DNA reads TGTGCCAGCAGCTTCAGACTAGCGGGGGCAGATACGCAGTATTTT. Its protein is CASSFRLAGADTQYF.

The V and J genes are TRBV7-3 and TRBJ2-5; unclear D gene. Germline lookup yields CDR1 SGHTA and CDR2 FQGTGA. V was shortened by 5 bases and J by 5 bases, with 18 bases between the two germline ends. The length of the CDR3 is 15 residues. The CDR3 spells CASSAGPGAMETQYF. CDR3 nucleotides: TGTGCCAGCAGCGCCGGGCCCGGCGCTATGGAGACCCAGTACTTC. Using reference TRBV7-3 and TRBJ2-5 for the parts outside the CDR3, the full variable domain is GAGVSQTPSNKVTEKGKYVELRCDPISGHTALYWYRQSLGQGPEFLIYFQGTGAADDSGLPNDRFFAVRPEGSVSTLKIQRTERGDSAVYLCASSAGPGAMETQYFGPGTRLLVL.

J is TRBJ1-3 and V is TRBV9; D uncertain. Per germline, CDR1 SGDLS and CDR2 YYNGEE. The V and J ends lost 4 bases and 0 bases respectively, with 11 bases between them. The CDR3 has 15 residues. The CDR3 reads CASSPTPVSGNTIYF. As DNA, the CDR3 is TGTGCCAGCAGCCCGACACCAGTCTCTGGAAACACCATATATTTT.